The 9 T cell receptor beta chains listed next were all sequenced from one sample in a study of beta chain features in type 1 diabetes. Their antigens are not known. The entirety of the isolated RNA underwent reverse transcription, so expressed TCRB transcripts were sequenced. Produced via immunoSEQ multiplex PCR; TCRdb's table is partial and in-frame only. The top ten clones hold 0.022% of a sample with under 850,000 clones, roughly an eighth of them seen once. Broader study findings: Among patients with Type 1 diabetes, TCRB CDR3s were moderately but significantly shorter in every one of the four CD4+ subsets.

The sequencing sample was made of naive CD4+ T cells from blood. The receptors originated from a man aged 18-30 years with type 1 diabetes.

This sequence joins TRBV11-1 and TRBJ2-6; no clear D. The germline V gene encodes CDR1 SGHAT and CDR2 FQDESV (reference sequence). CDR3 length equals 15 residues. V was pared by 1 base and J by 0 bases, with 4 bases between. CDR3 amino acids: CASSLVGSGANVLTF. As DNA, the CDR3 is TGTGCCAGCAGCTTAGTGGGCTCTGGGGCCAACGTCCTGACTTTC.

There are a few counts of this clone. The chain links TRBV6-5 to TRBJ2-5, with D uncertain. CDR1 MNHEY and CDR2 SVGAGI come from the germline V gene. V dropped 7 bases and J dropped 5 bases, with 14 bases sitting between them. The CDR3 extends over 13 amino acids. Here the CDR3 reads CASNRLVGETQYF. For the CDR3, the DNA is TGTGCCAGCAATAGATTGGTAGGGGAGACCCAGTACTTC.

The rearrangement links TRBV29-1 to TRBJ1-5; D is undetermined. The V and J ends lost 8 bases and 4 bases respectively, with 12 bases between them. The germline V gene has CDR1 SQVTM and CDR2 ANQGSEA. The CDR3 extends over 12 amino acids. The CDR3 DNA follows: TGCAGCATAATTGACGGGAATCAGCCCCAGCATTTT. Amino acids: CSIIDGNQPQHF.

This clone was seen a few times. This rearrangement joins TRBV2 to TRBJ2-3; D perhaps matches TRBD2 (5 bases). The CDR3 runs 13 residues. Germline CDR1 is SNHLY and CDR2 is FYNNEI. V was clipped by 6 bases and J by 1 base, with 8 bases between them. CDR3 residues: CASRRAGTDTQYF. CDR3 sequence (DNA): TGTGCCAGCAGGAGGGCGGGCACAGATACGCAGTATTTT.

This clone has only a few counts. This sequence joins TRBV30 and TRBJ1-3; no definite D call. This CDR3 is built from 15 residues. The V end was cut by 0 bases, the J end by 0 bases, with 9 bases between. Looked up from germline, CDR1 is GTSNPN and CDR2 is SVGIG (reference sequence). The CDR3 reads CAWSVFPSSGNTIYF. The CDR3 coding sequence is TGTGCCTGGAGTGTATTTCCCAGCTCTGGAAACACCATATATTTT.

The chain has TRBV7-2 and TRBJ1-2, with a weak D call TRBD1 (5 bases). V lost 4 bases and J lost 7, with 16 bases in between. Germline values: CDR1 SGHTA, CDR2 FQGNSA. The CDR3 sequence is 14 residues long. In DNA, the CDR3 is TGTGCCAGCAGCTCGGGACCGGTCGTCACTGGCTACACCTTC. The encoded protein is CASSSGPVVTGYTF.

V usage is TRBV6-6 and J usage is TRBJ2-2; the D gene is possibly TRBD1 (5 bases). Germline values: CDR1 MNHNY, CDR2 SVGAGI (reference sequence). V shed 6 bases and J shed 1 base, with 9 bases lying between them. CDR3 length equals 14 residues. The CDR3, as DNA: TGTGCCAGCAGAAAAGGACAGAACACCGGGGAGCTGTTTTTT. It is translated as CASRKGQNTGELFF.

The chain carries TRBV4-1 and TRBJ2-7; a possible D gene is TRBD1 (5 bases). Per germline, CDR1 MGHRA and CDR2 YSYEKL. The ends were cut back, 0 bases at V and 0 bases at J, with 15 bases in the middle. The CDR3 runs to 17 residues. The CDR3 DNA reads TGCGCCAGCAGCCAAGATATAGACAGTGACAACTCCTACGAGCAGTACTTC. Translation gives CASSQDIDSDNSYEQYF.

This clone was detected only a few times. V is TRBV10-1 and J is TRBJ2-7, with 8 nucleotides matching TRBD1. After removal of 5 bases from V and 0 bases from J, the junction contained 3 bases not matched to a gene. The V gene's germline CDR1 is WNHNN and CDR2 SYGVQD (reference sequence). This CDR3 is 14 amino acids long. The CDR3 protein is CASSPGQASYEQYF. DNA for the CDR3: TGCGCCAGCAGTCCGGGACAGGCCTCCTACGAGCAGTACTTC.